A single sample gave rise to the 10 T cell receptor beta chains below, sequenced in a study of T cells in Graves' hyperthyroidism and ophthalmopathy (dated by TCRdb to the late 2010s). The library was obtained by multiplex PCR. Sequencer: Illumina HiSeq 2000. The TCR beta CDR3 regions were amplified from the RNA transcripts. For the first round of RT-PCR on the TCR CDR3, the HTBI primer set was used together with the Qiagen OneStep RT-PCR kit. Using fastp trimming at Q25 and MiXCR clonotype assembly, TCRdb reanalyzed the public sequencing data and kept in-frame beta chains. Rows matching on CDR3 protein sequence are summarized as one entry with the most common DNA and genes. The sample table lists 730,000 or so distinct CDR3 sequences, over 15% of them with a count of one. 16% of the sample is taken by the ten largest. Sample: blood. These receptors came from a woman aged 45-65 years with Graves' hyperthyroidism that later progressed to Graves' ophthalmopathy.

The gene calls are TRBV9 and TRBJ1-5; no firm D call. CDR1 and CDR2 from the germline V gene are SGDLS and YYNGEE. Trimming took 0 bases from V and 0 from J, leaving 7 bases between them. The CDR3 length is 15 residues. The CDR3: CASSVDAYSNQPQHF. The CDR3 bases are TGTGCCAGCAGCGTAGACGCCTATAGCAATCAGCCCCAGCATTTT.

V is TRBV30 and J is TRBJ2-5; 8 positions match TRBD2. This CDR3 spans 15 amino acids. The V gene end was trimmed by 3 bases and the J gene end by 1 base; junction bases not matched to a gene: 7. Germline values: CDR1 GTSNPN, CDR2 SVGIG (reference sequence). CDR3 in DNA: TGTGCCTGGAGGAAGGTAGCGGGGCTCCAAGAGACCCAGTACTTC. Its protein is CAWRKVAGLQETQYF.

This clonotype was detected ten times or more. J is TRBJ1-6 and V is TRBV3-1, with D perhaps TRBD1 (6 bases). Per germline, CDR1 LGHDT and CDR2 YNNKEL (reference sequence). This CDR3 has 14 residues. Trimming cost V 4 bases and J 8 bases, with 12 bases left between them. The chain's CDR3 is CASSPDSGDSPLHF. The DNA for the CDR3 is TGTGCCAGCAGCCCGGACAGCGGCGATTCACCCCTCCACTTT. The full variable domain, completed using reference TRBV3-1 and TRBJ1-6, is DTAVSQTPKYLVTQMGNDKSIKCEQNLGHDTMYWYKQDSKKFLKIMFSYNNKELIINETVPNRFSPKSPDKAHLNLHINSLELGDSAVYFCASSPDSGDSPLHFGNGTRLTVT.

The chain is built from TRBV5-6 and TRBJ1-1; D call uncertain. The CDR3 runs to 13 residues. The germline V and J ends were trimmed by 2 bases and 11 bases, with 16 bases remaining between them. CDR1 SGHDT and CDR2 YYEEEE come from the germline V gene. In DNA form, the CDR3 reads TGTGCCAGCAGCTTATATTCTGTCCCAAGGGCTTTCTTT. Protein: CASSLYSVPRAFF.

This clonotype was counted at least ten times. The chain combines TRBV11-2 with TRBJ2-3, with D uncertain. The length of the CDR3 is 12 residues. Trimming left V 5 bases short and J 5 bases short, with 8 bases between. Looked up from germline, CDR1 is SGHAT and CDR2 is FQNNGV. This chain's CDR3 is CASSAEVDTQYF. CDR3 in DNA: TGTGCCAGCAGCGCAGAGGTAGATACGCAGTATTTT.

This clonotype occurred many times. The genes are TRBV7-2 and TRBJ2-2; D is unclear. The V gene lost 2 bases and the J gene lost 0 bases, with 10 bases spanning the gap. The CDR3 spans 16 residues. Germline V gene sequence: CDR1 SGHTA, CDR2 FQGNSA. CDR3 region: CASSLTSDPNTGELFF. The CDR3 DNA sequence: TGTGCCAGCAGCTTAACATCAGACCCGAACACCGGGGAGCTGTTTTTT. Full variable domain (outside the CDR3, taken from reference TRBV7-2 and TRBJ2-2): GAGVSQSPSNKVTEKGKDVELRCDPISGHTALYWYRQSLGQGLEFLIYFQGNSAPDKSGLPSDRFSAERTGGSVSTLTIQRTQQEDSAVYLCASSLTSDPNTGELFFGEGSRLTVL.

In its sample, this clonotype was seen many times. The chain recombines TRBV3-1 with TRBJ2-7; D unresolved. Germline V gene lookup returns CDR1 LGHDT and CDR2 YNNKEL (reference sequence). The CDR3 has 14 amino acids. Between the trimmed V and J ends, which lost 2 bases and 2 bases, there was a span of 10 bases. CDR3 bases: TGTGCCAGCAGCCAAATCACTAAAACCTACGAGCAGTACTTC. Protein product: CASSQITKTYEQYF.

Ten or more counts support this clonotype. The chain is built from TRBV11-2 and TRBJ2-7; unclear D gene. This CDR3 has 16 residues. Deletions cut 1 base from V and 4 bases from J, with 17 bases between. CDR1 SGHAT and CDR2 FQNNGV come from the germline V gene. The DNA of the CDR3 is TGTGCCAGCAGCTTAGTGTTGGACCCAAATCCTTACGAGCAGTACTTC. Translating it yields CASSLVLDPNPYEQYF. The entire variable domain, with the rest obtained from reference TRBV11-2 and TRBJ2-7, is as follows: EAGVAQSPRYKIIEKRQSVAFWCNPISGHATLYWYQQILGQGPKLLIQFQNNGVVDDSQLPKDRFSAERLKGVDSTLKIQPAKLEDSAVYLCASSLVLDPNPYEQYFGPGTRLTVT.

This clonotype was counted only a few times. Here the CDR3 DNA reads TGTGCCAGCAGCCAGAAGACGGACAGCAAACTGTTTTTT. Translating it yields CASSQKTDSKLFF. The chain has TRBV3-1 and TRBJ1-4; possibly TRBD1 for D (6 bases). Germline CDR1 and CDR2: LGHDT and YNNKEL (reference sequence). This CDR3 spans 13 amino acids. Trimming cost V 3 bases and J 11 bases, with 13 bases left between them.

V usage is TRBV6-5 and J usage is TRBJ1-1; D not resolved. CDR3 length: 13 amino acids. Germline assignment: CDR1 MNHEY and CDR2 SVGAGI. V was clipped by 2 bases and J by 2 bases, with 6 bases between them. The CDR3 sequence: CASSYSSNTEAFF. The CDR3 nucleotides are TGTGCCAGCAGTTACAGTTCAAACACTGAAGCTTTCTTT.